This T cell receptor beta chain was sequenced for a study of shared clonotypes between healthy human individuals. Study in general: A couple of female and three male donors aged 18 to 49 were enrolled.

A note on this clone: Its cognate antigen is unknown.

Replicate PCRs from sorted subsets contained around 200 ng DNA, which is approximately 30,000 T cell genomes. The protocol was immunoSEQ multiplex PCR, while the TCRdb copy is restricted to in-frame clones and leaves out a portion. Among over a million clones listed, around three quarters were seen once. The study's findings and limits: Sorted-subset sequencing, rarefaction showed, was incomplete despite large depth.

Germline V gene sequence: CDR1 SGHAT, CDR2 FQNNGV. Trimming shortened V by 5 bases and J by 4 bases, and 13 bases separated the two germline ends. The CDR3 spans 14 residues. The rearrangement uses TRBV11-2 and TRBJ2-3; D not certain. The sample taken for sequencing was memory CD4+ T cells from PBMCs. Sample subset: CD45RA-negative fraction. The clonotype originates from a man younger than 30 in good health. Some clones in this sample may be carry-over from other donors' samples. CDR3: CASSPVGSPDTQYF. CDR3 in DNA: TGTGCCAGCAGCCCGGTGGGATCGCCAGATACGCAGTATTTT.